Below are 27 T cell receptor beta chains sequenced from a single sample in a study of blood T cell repertoires in COVID-19. Profiled with immunoSEQ multiplex PCR; TCRdb holds only in-frame clones, not every one. The table has about 200,000 clones, approximately 82% seen once. The sequencing sample was made of peripheral blood. These receptors all stem from a woman aged 50 to 60 with acute or convalescent COVID-19.

The J gene is TRBJ1-5, the V gene TRBV2; D possibly corresponds to TRBD1 (5 bases). Germline CDR1 SNHLY, CDR2 FYNNEI. V shed 5 bases and J shed 4 bases, with 9 bases lying between them. The CDR3 sequence is 13 residues long. The CDR3 sequence is CASSPEGNQPQHF. The CDR3 coding sequence is TGTGCCAGCAGTCCGGAGGGGAATCAGCCCCAGCATTTT. The full variable domain, its missing parts supplied by reference TRBV2 and TRBJ1-5, is EPEVTQTPSHQVTQMGQEVILRCVPISNHLYFYWYRQILGQKVEFLVSFYNNEISEKSEIFDDQFSVERPDGSNFTLKIRSTKLEDSAMYFCASSPEGNQPQHFGDGTRLSIL.

The V and J genes are TRBV11-1 and TRBJ2-5, with D possibly matching TRBD1 (5 bases). Germline-derived CDR1 and CDR2 are SGHAT and FQDESV (reference sequence). V lost 2 bases and J lost 2, with 9 bases in between. The CDR3 sequence is 14 residues long. The CDR3 coding sequence is TGTGCCAGCAGCTTAACAGGAAATCAAGAGACCCAGTACTTC. Translated: CASSLTGNQETQYF.

The gene calls are TRBV28 and TRBJ2-2, with 7 positions matching TRBD2. The CDR3 covers 16 residues. J was trimmed by 2 bases and V by 8 bases; bases with no gene match: 11. Germline-derived CDR1 and CDR2 are MDHEN and SYDVKM. CDR3 protein: CASGSVLAVNTGELFF. The CDR3 DNA is TGTGCCAGCGGGTCCGTGCTAGCGGTTAACACCGGGGAGCTGTTTTTT.

The chain carries TRBV9 and TRBJ2-5; D not resolved. Trimming took 3 bases from V and 5 from J, leaving 11 bases between them. CDR1 is SGDLS and CDR2 is YYNGEE in the germline V gene. This CDR3 spans 13 amino acids. CDR3 bases: TGTGCCAGCAGCGCATCCCCGGTGGAGACCCAGTACTTC. Encoded protein: CASSASPVETQYF.

V gene TRBV19 combines with J gene TRBJ1-1; D may be TRBD1 (6 bases). CDR3 length: 15 amino acids. Trimming shortened V by 5 bases and J by 4 bases, and 17 bases separated the two germline ends. The germline V gene has CDR1 LNHDA and CDR2 SQIVND (reference sequence). CDR3 amino acids: CASSPPTDSFTEAFF. The CDR3 DNA reads TGTGCCAGTAGTCCCCCGACGGACAGCTTCACTGAAGCTTTCTTT.

The chain combines TRBV7-8 with TRBJ1-4; D unclear. Germline loops: CDR1 SGHVS, CDR2 FQNEAQ. The germline V and J ends were trimmed by 5 bases and 8 bases, with 27 bases remaining between them. The CDR3 runs 18 residues. Here the CDR3 reads CASSNIGNARLRSEKLFF. DNA of the CDR3: TGTGCCAGCAGCAACATCGGGAACGCGAGGCTTCGGTCCGAAAAACTGTTTTTT.

The chain has TRBV29-1 and TRBJ2-1; TRBD2 is a possible D gene (6 bases). Per the germline V gene, CDR1 is SQVTM and CDR2 is ANQGSEA. The V end was cut by 6 bases, the J end by 10 bases, with 19 bases between. The CDR3 contains 13 residues. Written as DNA, the CDR3 is TGCAGCGTACAACGGCGGGGCCAGGGCGAGCAGTTCTTC. Translated, it gives CSVQRRGQGEQFF.

The rearrangement uses TRBV21-1 and TRBJ2-7; the table calls TRBD2, which could not be checked here. TRBV21-1 is designated a pseudogene. The CDR3 has 19 amino acids. The CDR3 sequence: CASSTRLASYRLREGSRDF. CDR3 bases: TGTGCCAGCAGCACCCGACTAGCGTCTTATCGTCTACGAGAGGGAAGTAGGGACTTC.

This clone came up once. V and J are TRBV6-1 and TRBJ2-7; D is unresolved. Trimming stripped 2 bases from V and 3 bases from J, with 11 bases between. This CDR3 contains 14 residues. Germline lookup yields CDR1 MNHNS and CDR2 SASEGT. The chain's CDR3 is CASSEPPQIYEQYF. The CDR3 DNA reads TGTGCCAGCAGTGAACCCCCACAGATCTACGAGCAGTACTTC.

J is TRBJ2-5 and V is TRBV25-1, with TRBD1 matching over 7 bases. The CDR3 is made up of 16 amino acids. The V segment lost 6 bases and the J segment 2 bases; nucleotides outside the gene matches: 12. CDR1 is MGHDK, CDR2 SYGVNS, per germline. The CDR3 DNA reads as TGTGCCAGCAGCGGCTTAAGGGGGCGCGGACAAGAGACCCAGTACTTC. It yields the protein CASSGLRGRGQETQYF.

In this sample, this clone turned up once. This chain uses TRBV27 with TRBJ1-1, with D maybe TRBD1 (5 bases). The CDR3 is 15 amino acids. V gave up 1 base and J gave up 4 bases, with 13 bases separating them. CDR1 and CDR2 (germline): MNHEY, SMNVEV (reference sequence). The chain's CDR3 is CASSLLGRAFTEAFF. CDR3 bases: TGTGCCAGCAGTTTATTGGGCAGGGCCTTCACTGAAGCTTTCTTT.

The chain joins TRBV18 to TRBJ1-4, with 10 nucleotides matching TRBD1. V trimming: 3 bases; J trimming: 8 bases; junction bases outside the gene matches: 9. The CDR3 runs to 16 residues. Germline V gives CDR1 KGHSH, CDR2 LQKENI. CDR3 sequence reads: CASSPQEGTGVEKLFF. CDR3 nucleotide sequence: TGTGCCAGCTCACCCCAAGAGGGGACAGGGGTGGAAAAACTGTTTTTT.

The chain couples TRBV7-9 to TRBJ2-3; D ambiguous. Germline-derived CDR1 and CDR2 are SEHNR and FQNEAQ (reference sequence). Trimming cost V 5 bases and J 0 bases, with 15 bases left between them. The CDR3 extends over 16 amino acids. CDR3 region: CASSLFLVPSTDTQYF. The DNA for the CDR3 is TGTGCCAGCAGCCTATTTCTAGTGCCTAGCACAGATACGCAGTATTTT.

This clone was detected a few times. The chain is built from TRBV27 and TRBJ2-7; 8 nucleotides agree with TRBD2. Germline loops: CDR1 MNHEY, CDR2 SMNVEV (reference sequence). V shed 0 bases and J 0 bases; nucleotides not matched to a gene: 4. CDR3 size: 16 residues. The CDR3 DNA reads as TGTGCCAGCAGTTTATCGGCGGGAGGCCCCTCCTACGAGCAGTACTTC. Protein sequence: CASSLSAGGPSYEQYF.

The chain carries TRBV27 and TRBJ1-6; possibly TRBD1 for D (6 bases). The length of the CDR3 is 15 residues. Trimming took 5 bases from V and 1 from J, leaving 9 bases between them. The germline CDR1 and CDR2 sequences are MNHEY and SMNVEV (reference sequence). The CDR3 spells CASSHGQSYNSPLHF. The CDR3 DNA sequence: TGTGCCAGCAGTCACGGACAGTCCTATAATTCACCCCTCCACTTT.

The V gene is TRBV13, the J gene TRBJ1-1; perhaps TRBD1 as D (5 bases). The V and J ends lost 5 bases and 3 bases respectively, with 16 bases between them. The CDR3 sequence is 15 residues long. The germline V gene encodes CDR1 PRHDT and CDR2 FYEKMQ (reference sequence). CDR3 bases: TGTGCCAGCAGCCCTACGGGACGGGGGTACACTGAAGCTTTCTTT. It yields the protein CASSPTGRGYTEAFF.

A remark on this clone: This CDR3 is also generated by other DNA sequences in the sample. The V gene is TRBV3-1 (or the pseudogene TRBV3-2), the J gene TRBJ2-7; the match to TRBD2 covers 7 bases. The germline gives CDR1 LGHDT, CDR2 YNNKEL (reference sequence). V gave up 2 bases and J gave up 2 bases; unmatched junction bases: 3. The CDR3 spans 14 residues. The CDR3 DNA is TGTGCCAGCAGCCAATCCAGCGGGACCTACGAGCAGTACTTC. Protein: CASSQSSGTYEQYF.

Here the CDR3 DNA reads TGTGCCAGCAGAGTGGACAGGGGAAAGGGTGAAGCTTTCTTT. This codes for CASRVDRGKGEAFF. The chain has TRBV2 and TRBJ1-1; 9 bases match TRBD1. Germline CDR1 SNHLY, CDR2 FYNNEI. The CDR3 runs to 14 residues. V lost 6 bases, J lost 7 bases, and 9 bases stayed unmatched.

Only a few counts were recorded for this clone. The chain employs TRBV6-5 and TRBJ1-1; 8 positions agree with TRBD1. V shed 2 bases and J 6 bases; nucleotides not matched to a gene: 2. The germline gives CDR1 MNHEY, CDR2 SVGAGI. The CDR3 contains 13 residues. CDR3 sequence reads: CASSYGQGAEAFF. CDR3 nucleotide sequence: TGTGCCAGCAGTTACGGACAGGGCGCTGAAGCTTTCTTT.

The chain links TRBV5-4 to TRBJ2-1; no definite D call. CDR3 size: 12 residues. Trimming shortened V by 3 bases and J by 8 bases, and 9 bases separated the two germline ends. Per the germline V gene, CDR1 is SGHNT and CDR2 is YYREEE (reference sequence). CDR3 residues: CASSSSPHEQFF. The CDR3 nucleotides are TGTGCCAGCAGCTCTTCTCCCCATGAGCAGTTCTTC.

The rearrangement joins TRBV5-4 to TRBJ2-7; maybe TRBD2 (6 bases). Germline lookup yields CDR1 SGHNT and CDR2 YYREEE (reference sequence). V was shortened by 4 bases and J by 0 bases, with 17 bases between the two germline ends. The CDR3 totals 16 residues. The CDR3 DNA is TGTGCCAGCAGCCACCCGGGGGTCCAACCCTCCTACGAGCAGTACTTC. Translation: CASSHPGVQPSYEQYF.

The chain couples TRBV2 to TRBJ2-7; TRBD1 matches at 9 bases. V was pared by 4 bases and J by 2 bases, with 9 bases of the junction left unmatched. This CDR3 has 16 amino acids. In germline, CDR1 is SNHLY, CDR2 FYNNEI. The DNA for the CDR3 is TGTGCCAGCAGTGTGTCCGGGACAGGGCTTGCCTACGAGCAGTACTTC. This encodes CASSVSGTGLAYEQYF.

This chain links TRBV11-2 with TRBJ1-1; D perhaps matches TRBD1 (6 bases). There are 16 residues in the CDR3. Germline values: CDR1 SGHAT, CDR2 FQNNGV. V shed 2 bases and J shed 2 bases, with 15 bases lying between them. The CDR3 spells CASSLRPWTANTEAFF. CDR3 bases: TGTGCCAGCAGCTTAAGGCCCTGGACAGCTAACACTGAAGCTTTCTTT.

This clone was detected a few times. The V gene is TRBV3-1 (or the pseudogene TRBV3-2), the J gene TRBJ2-7; TRBD2 aligns across 9 bases. CDR3 length equals 15 residues. Germline V CDR1 and CDR2: LGHDT, YNNKEL (reference sequence). V dropped 4 bases and J dropped 2; count of bases not matched to a gene: 6. The CDR3 region is CASSPQLAGPYEQYF. In DNA form, the CDR3 reads TGTGCCAGCAGCCCTCAGCTAGCGGGACCCTACGAGCAGTACTTC.

The gene calls are TRBV27 and TRBJ2-7, with TRBD2 identical over 8 bases. The trim removed 0 bases at V and 1 base at J, leaving 5 bases unmatched. Germline V CDR1 and CDR2: MNHEY, SMNVEV (reference sequence). CDR3 length: 16 amino acids. The CDR3: CASSLSLAGDSYEQYF. CDR3 in DNA: TGTGCCAGCAGTTTATCTCTAGCGGGCGATTCCTACGAGCAGTACTTC.

V usage is TRBV6-5 and J usage is TRBJ2-1, with D possibly matching TRBD2 (6 bases). This CDR3 region has 15 residues. With 2 bases removed from V and 2 bases from J, the gap between germline ends came to 10 bases. Germline V gene sequence: CDR1 MNHEY, CDR2 SVGAGI. CDR3 in amino acids: CASSYGGGTYNEQFF. CDR3 coding DNA: TGTGCCAGCAGTTACGGTGGGGGGACCTACAATGAGCAGTTCTTC.

The V and J genes are TRBV6-2 or TRBV6-3 and TRBJ1-2; D gene uncertain. V lost 6 bases to trimming and J lost 7 bases, with 12 bases between them. Germline V gene lookup returns CDR1 MNHEY and CDR2 SVGEGT. The length of the CDR3 is 12 residues. The CDR3 nucleotides read TGTGCCAGCAGCCTCACACGAAGTGGCTACACCTTC. Its protein product is CASSLTRSGYTF.